This TCR beta chain is drawn from a study of control samples from healthy donors and cancer patients. The method was immunoSEQ multiplex PCR; TCRdb's version includes in-frame clones alone and lacks a portion of them. The data contain about 60,000 clones, approximately 94% of them seen just once; the ten biggest clones take up 0.85% to 1.4%. V shed 4 bases, J shed 2 bases, and the junction held 5 bases outside the gene matches. CDR3 length equals 15 residues. Germline assignment: CDR1 MGHRA and CDR2 YSYEKL. The source is a woman under 30 in good health. The chain joins TRBV4-1 to TRBJ2-5; TRBD1 aligns across 9 bases. The sequencing sample was made of blood. The CDR3: CASSLPTGGQETQYF. CDR3 nucleotide sequence: TGCGCCAGCAGCCTCCCGACAGGGGGGCAAGAGACCCAGTACTTC.